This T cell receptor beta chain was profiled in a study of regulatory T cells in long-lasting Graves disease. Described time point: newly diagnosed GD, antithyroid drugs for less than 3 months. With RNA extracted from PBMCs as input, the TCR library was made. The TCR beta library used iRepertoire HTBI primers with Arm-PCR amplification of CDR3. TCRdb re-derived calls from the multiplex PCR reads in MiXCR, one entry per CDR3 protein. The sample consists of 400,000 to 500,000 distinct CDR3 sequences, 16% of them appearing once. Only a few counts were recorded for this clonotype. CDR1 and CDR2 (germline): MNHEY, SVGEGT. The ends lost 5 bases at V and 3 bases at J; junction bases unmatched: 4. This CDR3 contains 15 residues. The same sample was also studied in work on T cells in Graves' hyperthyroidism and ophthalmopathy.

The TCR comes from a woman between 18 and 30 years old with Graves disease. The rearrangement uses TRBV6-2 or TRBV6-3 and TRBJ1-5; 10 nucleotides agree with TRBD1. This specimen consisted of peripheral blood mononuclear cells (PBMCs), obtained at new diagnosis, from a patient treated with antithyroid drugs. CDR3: CASSRDRGYNQPQHF. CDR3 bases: TGTGCCAGCAGTCGGGACAGGGGATACAATCAGCCCCAGCATTTT.